The 6 T cell receptor beta chains in this list originate from one sample, sequenced in a study of response to subunit inactivated influenza vaccine. TCRdb reprocessed the RT-PCR reads via MiXCR and lists one record per CDR3 protein. The sample lists about 540,000 distinct CDR3 sequences; 14% were seen once. The material sequenced was PBMCs from blood, taken 11 to 12 days after vaccination. The receptors were sampled from a man in his forties or fifties who received an inactivated influenza vaccine.

This clonotype was seen more than once but under ten times. The chain uses TRBV12-3 or TRBV12-4 and TRBJ2-1; the match to TRBD2 covers 9 bases. J gave up 8 bases and V 6 bases, and 11 bases lay outside the gene matches. This CDR3 has 15 amino acids. The CDR3 spells CASSPPGLAFHEQFF. The CDR3, as DNA: TGTGCCAGCAGCCCACCGGGACTAGCTTTCCATGAGCAGTTCTTC.

CDR3 coding DNA: TGCGCCAGCAGCTTGGTTGTCAGAAACACCGGGGAGCTGTTTTTT. Translating gives CASSLVVRNTGELFF. The gene calls are TRBV5-1 and TRBJ2-2; D not certain. The length of the CDR3 is 15 residues. V lost 0 bases and J 2 bases, leaving 8 bases between the germline ends. Germline assignment: CDR1 SGHRS and CDR2 YFSETQ.

The chain links TRBV12-3 or TRBV12-4 to TRBJ2-7, with D tentatively TRBD1 (6 bases). The CDR3 is made up of 12 amino acids. V lost 3 bases to trimming and J lost 5 bases, with 8 bases between them. Written as DNA, the CDR3 is TGTGCCAGCAGTTTGGGGACAAACGAGCAGTACTTC. Its protein product is CASSLGTNEQYF.

This chain uses TRBV27 with TRBJ2-1; 9 positions agree with TRBD2. Trimming cost V 1 base and J 9 bases; bases outside gene matches: 4. This CDR3 spans 14 amino acids. Germline V gene lookup returns CDR1 MNHEY and CDR2 SMNVEV (reference sequence). This CDR3 reads CASSLWREGTEQFF. CDR3 bases: TGTGCCAGCAGTTTATGGCGGGAGGGGACTGAGCAGTTCTTC.

V usage is TRBV12-3 or TRBV12-4 and J usage is TRBJ2-7; D perhaps matches TRBD2 (6 bases). The CDR3 runs to 14 residues. V was cut by 6 bases and J by 2 bases, with 14 bases left in between. CDR3 nucleotides: TGTGCCAGCAGCGCGAGCGGGTCAGCCTACGAGCAGTACTTC. It codes for CASSASGSAYEQYF.

The rearrangement joins TRBV9 to TRBJ2-3, with D uncertain. Germline values: CDR1 SGDLS, CDR2 YYNGEE. V was pared by 1 base and J by 0 bases, with 12 bases between. The CDR3 runs 16 residues. The CDR3 loop is CASSVFDGTSTDTQYF. CDR3 coding DNA: TGTGCCAGCAGCGTATTTGACGGTACTAGCACAGATACGCAGTATTTT. The entire variable domain, with the rest obtained from reference TRBV9 and TRBJ2-3, is as follows: DSGVTQTPKHLITATGQRVTLRCSPRSGDLSVYWYQQSLDQGLQFLIQYYNGEERAKGNILERFSAQQFPDLHSELNLSSLELGDSALYFCASSVFDGTSTDTQYFGPGTRLTVL.